The rows below give T cell receptor beta chains drawn from one sample of a study of T-cell reconstitution after alpha-beta-depleted transplantation in children. MiXCR, run by TCRdb on the PCR reads, gives a single entry per CDR3 protein. Of about 90,000 distinct CDR3 sequences in the sample, around a sixth are singletons; the top ten hold about 19%. Source: PBMCs, mostly from graft donor cells, taken 180 days after TCRalphabeta/CD19-depleted stem cell transplant. The receptors here all came from a male patient aged 2 to 10 who had a stem cell transplant for acute lymphoblastic leukemia, so the T cells may come from the graft donor. CDR3s include the opening cysteine and the closing phenylalanine or tryptophan. A D gene is named only where the DNA matches it firmly. Not every row has a clone size; where given, it reads once, few, many or a size class.

TGTGCCAGCAGCTTAGCAAGGGTAGCCAAAAACATTCAGTACTTC	CASSLARVAKNIQYF	.	TRBJ2-4	TRBV7-8	.
TGTGCCAGCAGCAAACAGTACGGGACAGGGGACCACGAGCAGTACTTC	CASSKQYGTGDHEQYF	.	TRBJ2-7	TRBV21-1	.
TGTGCCAGCAGTCCGGGTCTCCTACTCTATGGCTACACCTTC	CASSPGLLLYGYTF	.	TRBJ1-2	TRBV3-1	few
TGTGCCAGCAGCCGAGCTGTGGGGACAGGGGCAGAGCAGTACTTC	CASSRAVGTGAEQYF	TRBD1	TRBJ2-7	TRBV5-4	few
TGTGCCAGCAGTTTTACGAGCTCCTACAATGAGCAGTTCTTC	CASSFTSSYNEQFF	.	TRBJ2-1	TRBV6-5	.
TGTGCCAGCAGCTTAGTAGCTGTGGCAGACTACAATGAGCAGTTCTTC	CASSLVAVADYNEQFF	.	TRBJ2-1	TRBV7-8	few
TGTGCCAGCAACCCGGGGGGGAACACTGAAGCTTTCTTT	CASNPGGNTEAFF	.	TRBJ1-1	TRBV2	few
TGCAGTGCTAGAGGACCCGGGGAGCTGTTTTTT	CSARGPGELFF	.	TRBJ2-2	TRBV20-1	.
TGTGCCAGCAGCGTAGGAGGAGGGGCCTTGTTTTTCGATGAGCAGTTCTTC	CASSVGGGALFFDEQFF	.	TRBJ2-1	TRBV9	.
TGTGCCAGCAGCGGGAGCGCCGCAACGTCCTACGAGCAGTACTTC	CASSGSAATSYEQYF	.	TRBJ2-7	TRBV5-5	few
TGTGCCAGCAGCTTGGACTTGTGGCGGGGGGGGTACAATGAGCAGTTCTTC	CASSLDLWRGGYNEQFF	TRBD2	TRBJ2-1	TRBV5-6	.
TGTGCCAGTAGTATAGTGGCCAGGGATACGCAGTATTTT	CASSIVARDTQYF	.	TRBJ2-3	TRBV19	.
TGTGCCAGCAGCTTAGGAGTCACAGGGCGCGCAACGGCCCCCGATCAGCCCCAGCATTTT	CASSLGVTGRATAPDQPQHF	.	TRBJ1-5	TRBV11-2	few
TGTGCCAGCAGCTCCAGCACCGGGACTAGTAGGACTGAGCAGTTCTTC	CASSSSTGTSRTEQFF	TRBD2	TRBJ2-1	TRBV14	few
TGTGCCAGCAGTTTCGGGACAGGGCAAGAGACCCAGTACTTC	CASSFGTGQETQYF	TRBD1	TRBJ2-5	TRBV27	many
TGTGCCAGCAGCCGTCGCGGGGGTTCAACTAATGAAAAACTGTTTTTT	CASSRRGGSTNEKLFF	.	TRBJ1-4	TRBV7-9	.
TGTGCCAGCAGCTTCACTTTCACAGATACGCAGTATTTT	CASSFTFTDTQYF	.	TRBJ2-3	TRBV7-7	few
TGTGCCAGCAGCTTAGCGCTTGAGGGGCCGAAAGCCTACGAGCAGTACTTC	CASSLALEGPKAYEQYF	.	TRBJ2-7	TRBV7-9	many
TGTGCCAGCAGTTTCTGGGGGCTGGGGCTCCAAGAGACCCAGTACTTC	CASSFWGLGLQETQYF	.	TRBJ2-5	TRBV28	.
TGTGCCAGCAGCCAAGAGTTGGGGGGGAGCAATCAGCCCCAGCATTTT	CASSQELGGSNQPQHF	.	TRBJ1-5	TRBV3-1	.
TGTGCCAGCAGTTACGGGCCTTGGGATTCCTACGAGCAGTACTTC	CASSYGPWDSYEQYF	.	TRBJ2-7	TRBV6-8	few
TGCGCCAGCAGCCCGGCCGGGGAAATCCCCTACGAGCAGTACTTC	CASSPAGEIPYEQYF	.	TRBJ2-7	TRBV5-1	.